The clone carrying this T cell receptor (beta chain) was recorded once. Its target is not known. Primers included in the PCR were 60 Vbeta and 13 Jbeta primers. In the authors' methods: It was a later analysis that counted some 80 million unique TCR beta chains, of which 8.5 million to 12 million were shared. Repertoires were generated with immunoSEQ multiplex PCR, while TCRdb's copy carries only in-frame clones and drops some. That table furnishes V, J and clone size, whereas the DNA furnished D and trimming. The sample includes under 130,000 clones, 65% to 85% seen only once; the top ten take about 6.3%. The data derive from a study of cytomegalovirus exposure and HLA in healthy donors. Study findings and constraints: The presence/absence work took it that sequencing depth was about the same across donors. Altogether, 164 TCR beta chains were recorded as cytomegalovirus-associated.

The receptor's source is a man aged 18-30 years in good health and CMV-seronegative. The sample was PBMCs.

The CDR3: CASSRTREPAGNTIYF. Written as DNA, the CDR3 is TGTGCCAGCTCACGAACCCGGGAGCCCGCGGGAAACACCATATATTTT. The V and J genes are TRBV18 and TRBJ1-3, with D uncertain. V lost 4 bases and J 4 bases, leaving 17 bases between the germline ends. The CDR3 has 16 residues. Per the germline V gene, CDR1 is KGHSH and CDR2 is LQKENI.